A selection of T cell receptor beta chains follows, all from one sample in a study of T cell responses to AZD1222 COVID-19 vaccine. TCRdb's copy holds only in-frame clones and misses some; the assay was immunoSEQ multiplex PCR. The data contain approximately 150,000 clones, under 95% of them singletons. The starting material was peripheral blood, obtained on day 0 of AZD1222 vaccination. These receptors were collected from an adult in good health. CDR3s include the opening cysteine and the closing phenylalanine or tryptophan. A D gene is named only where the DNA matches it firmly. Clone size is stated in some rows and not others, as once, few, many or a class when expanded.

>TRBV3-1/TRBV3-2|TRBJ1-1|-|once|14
CASRKGGGNTEAFF
TGTGCCAGCAGGAAAGGGGGTGGGAACACTGAAGCTTTCTTT
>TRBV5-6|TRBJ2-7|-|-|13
CASSLGRAGEQYF
TGTGCCAGCAGCTTGGGCCGGGCGGGCGAGCAGTACTTC
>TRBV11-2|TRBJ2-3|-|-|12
CASSLETDTQYF
TGTGCCAGCAGCTTAGAAACAGATACGCAGTATTTT
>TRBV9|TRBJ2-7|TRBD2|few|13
CASSARGRDEQYF
TGTGCCAGCAGCGCCCGCGGGAGGGACGAGCAGTACTTC
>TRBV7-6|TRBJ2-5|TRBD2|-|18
CASSLAVRPSGNQETQYF
TGTGCCAGCAGCTTAGCTGTTCGACCTAGCGGGAACCAAGAGACCCAGTACTTC
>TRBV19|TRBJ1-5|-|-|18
CASSMRALSHYSNQPQHF
TGTGCCAGTAGTATGAGGGCCCTTTCCCACTATAGCAATCAGCCCCAGCATTTT
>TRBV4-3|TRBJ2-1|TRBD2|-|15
CASSPTSGSYNEQFF
TGCGCCAGCAGCCCAACTAGCGGGAGCTACAATGAGCAGTTCTTC
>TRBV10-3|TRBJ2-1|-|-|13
CAISAAANGEQFF
TGTGCCATCAGTGCAGCGGCTAACGGTGAGCAGTTCTTC
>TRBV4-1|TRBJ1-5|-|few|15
CASSQDGTRDQPQHF
TGCGCCAGCAGCCAAGATGGGACCCGGGATCAGCCCCAGCATTTT
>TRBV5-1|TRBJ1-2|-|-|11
CASSAGDRVCF
TGCGCCAGCAGCGCGGGGGACCGGGTTTGCTTC
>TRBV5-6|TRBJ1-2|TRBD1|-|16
CASKGGLMSGAEGYTF
TGTGCCAGCAAAGGGGGCCTGATGTCAGGGGCAGAGGGCTACACCTTC
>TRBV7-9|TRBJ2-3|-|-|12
CASSSHTDTQYF
TGTGCCAGCAGCTCCCACACAGATACGCAGTATTTT
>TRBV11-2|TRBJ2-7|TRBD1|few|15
CASSFSQGLPYEQYF
TGTGCCAGCAGCTTCTCACAGGGGCTCCCCTACGAGCAGTACTTC
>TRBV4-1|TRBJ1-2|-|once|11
CASSQEGGYTF
TGCGCCAGCAGCCAAGAAGGTGGCTACACCTTC
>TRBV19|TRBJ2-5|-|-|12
CASSPSRETQYF
TGTGCCAGTAGTCCCAGTAGAGAGACCCAGTACTTC
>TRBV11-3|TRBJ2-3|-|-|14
CASSPGRGTDTQYF
TGTGCCAGCAGCCCCGGACGGGGTACAGATACGCAGTATTTT
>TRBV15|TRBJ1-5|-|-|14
CATSRGSGIQPQHF
TGTGCCACCAGCAGAGGATCTGGTATCCAGCCCCAGCATTTT
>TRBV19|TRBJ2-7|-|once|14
CASSKGQLKQEQYF
TGTGCCAGTAGTAAAGGACAGCTAAAGCAGGAGCAGTACTTC
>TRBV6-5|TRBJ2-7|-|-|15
CASSKKVSTTYEQYF
TGTGCCAGCAGCAAGAAAGTCAGTACTACCTACGAGCAGTACTTC
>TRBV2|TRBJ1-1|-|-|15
CASSEAERMNTEAFF
TGTGCCAGCAGTGAAGCGGAGAGAATGAACACTGAAGCTTTCTTT
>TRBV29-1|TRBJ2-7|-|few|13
CSTRDIFTYEQYF
TGCAGCACTCGGGACATTTTCACCTACGAGCAGTACTTC
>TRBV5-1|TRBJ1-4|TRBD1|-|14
CASSDDRAGEKLFF
TGCGCCAGCAGCGACGACAGGGCCGGTGAAAAACTGTTTTTT
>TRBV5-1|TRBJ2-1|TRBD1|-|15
CASRRPGTGPNEQFF
TGCGCCAGCAGACGCCCCGGGACAGGACCCAATGAGCAGTTCTTC
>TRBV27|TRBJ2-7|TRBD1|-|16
CASSLAVSGQDYEQYF
TGTGCCAGCAGTTTAGCCGTTTCGGGACAGGACTACGAGCAGTACTTC
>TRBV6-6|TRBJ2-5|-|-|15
CASSYSTGGVETQYF
TGTGCCAGCAGTTACTCGACGGGGGGCGTGGAGACCCAGTACTTC
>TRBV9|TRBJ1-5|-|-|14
CASSPHSENQPQHF
TGTGCCAGCAGCCCGCACAGCGAAAATCAGCCCCAGCATTTT
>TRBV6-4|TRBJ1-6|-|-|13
CASSRDRNSPLHF
TGTGCCAGCAGTAGGGATAGAAATTCACCCCTCCACTTT